A single sample gave rise to the 10 T cell receptor beta chains below, sequenced in a study of blood T cell repertoires in COVID-19. Sequenced by immunoSEQ multiplex PCR; TCRdb stores in-frame clones only, minus some. The profile covers around 250,000 clones, with around 86% appearing a single time and 9% to 15% taken by the ten largest. The sample was peripheral blood. These receptors came from an older man with acute or convalescent COVID-19.

V gene TRBV11-2 combines with J gene TRBJ1-1; D remains unclear. Trimming took off 4 bases at V and 4 bases at J, with 4 bases between the two ends. Germline V gives CDR1 SGHAT, CDR2 FQNNGV. This CDR3 comprises 11 residues. The CDR3 DNA sequence: TGTGCCAGCAGCTCTATCACTGAAGCTTTCTTT. Amino acids: CASSSITEAFF.

V gene TRBV18 combines with J gene TRBJ1-5; weak D call: TRBD1 (5 bases). This CDR3 region has 14 residues. Germline-derived CDR1 and CDR2 are KGHSH and LQKENI. Deletions cut 6 bases from V and 4 bases from J, with 13 bases between. The CDR3 loop is CASSAWGENQPQHF. The CDR3 DNA follows: TGTGCCAGCTCGGCTTGGGGGGAAAATCAGCCCCAGCATTTT.

This clone was seen once. The J gene is TRBJ1-1, the V gene TRBV7-9; D is undetermined. V was trimmed by 1 base and J by 10 bases, leaving 7 bases between them. This CDR3 spans 11 amino acids. Germline loops: CDR1 SEHNR, CDR2 FQNEAQ (reference sequence). The chain's CDR3 is CASSLGGLAFF. The CDR3, as DNA: TGTGCCAGCAGCTTAGGAGGTTTAGCTTTCTTT.

J is TRBJ2-2 and V is TRBV4-3, with TRBD2 identical over 14 bases. Looked up from germline, CDR1 is LGHNA and CDR2 is YSLEER. The CDR3 covers 18 residues. The J segment lost 4 bases and the V segment lost 1 base, leaving 5 bases of the junction unmatched. The CDR3: CASSQGLAGGQVTGELFF. In DNA form, the CDR3 reads TGCGCCAGCAGCCAAGGACTAGCGGGGGGGCAGGTCACCGGGGAGCTGTTTTTT.

The chain employs TRBV9 and TRBJ2-3; 9 positions match TRBD2. Germline values: CDR1 SGDLS, CDR2 YYNGEE. With V trimmed by 1 base and J by 2 bases, 5 bases remained unmatched. The CDR3 length is 16 residues. In nucleotides, the CDR3 is TGTGCCAGCAGCGTAACTGGCGGGGGGGCCACAGATACGCAGTATTTT. It translates to CASSVTGGGATDTQYF.

The genes are TRBV2 and TRBJ1-6; D possibly corresponds to TRBD1 (5 bases). Deletions cut 10 bases from V and 7 bases from J, with 23 bases between. The CDR3 contains 16 residues. Per germline, CDR1 SNHLY and CDR2 FYNNEI. The chain's CDR3 is CATSPPDSYVNSPLHF. CDR3 bases: TGTGCCACTTCACCCCCAGACAGTTATGTGAATTCACCCCTCCACTTT.

V is TRBV6-1 and J is TRBJ2-3, with 10 bases fitting TRBD1. The CDR3 contains 17 residues. Germline V gene sequence: CDR1 MNHNS, CDR2 SASEGT. The ends lost 0 bases at V and 3 bases at J; junction bases unmatched: 6. The CDR3 protein is CASSEAFRTGGTDTQYF. The CDR3 nucleotides are TGTGCCAGCAGTGAAGCTTTCCGGACAGGGGGGACAGATACGCAGTATTTT.

The gene calls are TRBV3-1 (or the pseudogene TRBV3-2) and TRBJ2-2; tentatively, D is TRBD1 (6 bases). This CDR3 has 18 residues. CDR1 and CDR2 from the germline V gene are LGHDT and YNNKEL (reference sequence). V lost 4 bases, J lost 0 bases, and 18 bases lay in between. The CDR3 nucleotides are TGTGCCAGCAGCCCCGCCGCCACAGGGATAACGAACACCGGGGAGCTGTTTTTT. Its protein is CASSPAATGITNTGELFF.

This chain links TRBV18 with TRBJ2-5, with D possibly being TRBD1 (7 bases). Germline loops: CDR1 KGHSH, CDR2 LQKENI. The CDR3 runs 14 residues. The V end was cut by 3 bases, the J end by 9 bases, with 17 bases between. The CDR3 loop is CASSPRATGEAQYF. The CDR3 DNA reads TGTGCCAGCTCACCCCGGGCCACAGGGGAGGCCCAGTACTTC.

V usage is TRBV6-5 and J usage is TRBJ2-7, with 8 positions matching TRBD1. The ends lost 6 bases at V and 0 bases at J; junction bases unmatched: 7. This CDR3 comprises 15 residues. Per germline, CDR1 MNHEY and CDR2 SVGAGI. The chain's CDR3 is CASRTGQGGSYEQYF. The CDR3 coding sequence is TGTGCCAGCAGGACCGGACAGGGAGGCTCCTACGAGCAGTACTTC.